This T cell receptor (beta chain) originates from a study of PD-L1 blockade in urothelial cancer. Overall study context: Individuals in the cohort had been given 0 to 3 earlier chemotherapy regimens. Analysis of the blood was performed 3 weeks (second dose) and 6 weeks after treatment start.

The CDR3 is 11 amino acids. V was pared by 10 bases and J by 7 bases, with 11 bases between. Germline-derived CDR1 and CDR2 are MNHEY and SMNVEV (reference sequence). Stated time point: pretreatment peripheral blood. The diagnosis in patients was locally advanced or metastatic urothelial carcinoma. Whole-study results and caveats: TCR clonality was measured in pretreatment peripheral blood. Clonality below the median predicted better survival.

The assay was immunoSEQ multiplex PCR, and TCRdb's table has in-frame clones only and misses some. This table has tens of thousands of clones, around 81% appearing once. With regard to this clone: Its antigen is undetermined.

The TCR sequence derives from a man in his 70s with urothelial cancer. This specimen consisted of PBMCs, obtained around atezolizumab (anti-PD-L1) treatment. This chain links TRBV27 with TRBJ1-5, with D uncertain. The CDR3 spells CATSQYQPQHF. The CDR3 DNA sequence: TGTGCCACCTCGCAGTACCAGCCCCAGCATTTT.